One and the same sample provided the 20 T cell receptor beta chains below, sequenced in a study of T cell repertoires in cytomegalovirus infection. TCRdb recomputed calls from the reads with MiXCR, one row per CDR3 protein. Of hundreds of thousands of distinct CDR3 sequences in the sample, 30% to 35% were seen once. These receptors' antigens are unknown. Here the sequenced sample was cultured CD8+ T cells from PBMCs, taken from culture after CMV antigen stimulation. Receptors were obtained from a human donor in good health (CMV status not recorded). Some clones in this sample may be carry-over from other donors' samples.

This clonotype was detected ten times or more. The chain links TRBV7-2 to TRBJ2-2, with D perhaps TRBD1 or TRBD2 (5 bases each). Trimming cost V 6 bases and J 1 base, with 12 bases left between them. CDR1 is SGHTA and CDR2 is FQGNSA in the germline V gene. This CDR3 has 15 amino acids. This CDR3 is CASSERDQNTGELFF. The CDR3 region has the DNA TGTGCCAGCAGTGAGAGGGACCAGAACACCGGGGAGCTGTTTTTT. The full variable domain, rest sourced from reference TRBV7-2 and TRBJ2-2, is GAGVSQSPSNKVTEKGKDVELRCDPISGHTALYWYRQSLGQGLEFLIYFQGNSAPDKSGLPSDRFSAERTGGSVSTLTIQRTQQEDSAVYLCASSERDQNTGELFFGEGSRLTVL.

The chain carries TRBV12-3 or TRBV12-4 and TRBJ2-1; D call uncertain. This CDR3 comprises 13 residues. V gave up 2 bases and J gave up 7 bases, with 9 bases separating them. The CDR3 coding sequence is TGTGCCAGCAGTTTAAACGGCCCTAATGAGCAGTTCTTC. Protein: CASSLNGPNEQFF.

This clonotype was detected ten times or more. The rearrangement links TRBV7-8 to TRBJ2-1; D gene uncertain. The CDR3 sequence is 13 residues long. The germline V gene has CDR1 SGHVS and CDR2 FQNEAQ. Trimming took off 5 bases at V and 2 bases at J, with 7 bases between the two ends. CDR3 sequence (DNA): TGTGCCAGCAGCCCCCGAACCTACAATGAGCAGTTCTTC. This translates into CASSPRTYNEQFF.

This clonotype was counted many times. This chain joins TRBV7-2 and TRBJ2-3; 7 bases fit TRBD2. The CDR3 runs 17 residues. Germline CDR1 is SGHTA and CDR2 is FQGNSA. V lost 4 bases to trimming and J lost 5 bases; unmatched junction nucleotides: 15. Here the CDR3 DNA reads TGTGCCAGCAGCTCCTCGACAGTAGCGGGCGGGCGAGATACGCAGTATTTT. Its protein is CASSSSTVAGGRDTQYF.

This clonotype was seen at least ten times. CDR3 region: CASSLLQDSLAKNIQYF. The CDR3 DNA is TGTGCCAGCAGCTTACTACAGGACAGTTTAGCCAAAAACATTCAGTACTTC. The rearrangement joins TRBV7-9 to TRBJ2-4; tentatively, D is TRBD1 (6 bases). V dropped 2 bases and J dropped 0 bases, with 14 bases sitting between them. This CDR3 has 17 amino acids. CDR1 and CDR2 from the germline V gene are SEHNR and FQNEAQ (reference sequence).

This clonotype has just a few counts. The V gene is TRBV15, the J gene TRBJ1-5, with D perhaps TRBD1 (5 bases). V lost 0 bases to trimming and J lost 0 bases, with 18 bases between them. Germline CDR1 is LNHNV and CDR2 is YYDKDF (reference sequence). The CDR3 covers 19 residues. The CDR3 protein is CATSRERGSKMDSNQPQHF. The DNA for the CDR3 is TGTGCCACCAGCAGAGAAAGGGGCTCAAAAATGGATAGCAATCAGCCCCAGCATTTT.

This clonotype has just a few counts. The chain joins TRBV6-5 to TRBJ1-2; D gene uncertain. The germline gives CDR1 MNHEY, CDR2 SVGAGI. Trimming took 2 bases from V and 4 from J, leaving 8 bases between them. The CDR3 totals 13 residues. CDR3 in DNA: TGTGCCAGCAGTTACGCAACTCGCTATGGCTACACCTTC. It translates to CASSYATRYGYTF.

The chain combines TRBV5-6 with TRBJ1-2, with D perhaps matching TRBD1 (5 bases). V gave up 2 bases and J gave up 8 bases, with 19 bases separating them. This CDR3 is 15 amino acids long. Germline values: CDR1 SGHDT, CDR2 YYEEEE. This CDR3 is CASSLGVGGGLGYTF. Written as DNA, the CDR3 is TGTGCCAGCAGCTTAGGAGTGGGCGGGGGTCTCGGCTACACCTTC.

V usage is TRBV7-2 and J usage is TRBJ1-6; D gene ambiguous. The V gene's germline CDR1 is SGHTA and CDR2 FQGNSA. The CDR3 has 17 residues. The germline V and J ends were trimmed by 2 bases and 0 bases, with 11 bases remaining between them. The CDR3 nucleotides are TGTGCCAGCAGCTTACGGAGGCGTCCCTCCTATAATTCACCCCTCCACTTT. Translation: CASSLRRRPSYNSPLHF.

This rearrangement joins TRBV29-1 to TRBJ2-1; 8 nucleotides agree with TRBD2. V lost 4 bases and J lost 9; bases outside the gene matches: 17. The V gene's germline CDR1 is SQVTM and CDR2 ANQGSEA. This CDR3 is 16 amino acids long. The CDR3 coding sequence is TGCAGCGTTGGCTCCGTAGCGGGGTTGAGGGTTGGTGAGCAGTTCTTC. It yields the protein CSVGSVAGLRVGEQFF.

V and J are TRBV4-1 and TRBJ1-6; D may be TRBD1 (5 bases). V was trimmed by 0 bases and J by 10 bases, leaving 13 bases between them. CDR3 length: 15 residues. The germline V gene encodes CDR1 MGHRA and CDR2 YSYEKL. The CDR3 loop reads CASSQERDAGSPLHF. The CDR3 bases are TGCGCCAGCAGCCAAGAGAGGGACGCGGGGTCACCCCTCCACTTT.

This clonotype was seen only a few times. The V and J genes are TRBV7-6 and TRBJ1-1; 7 nucleotides line up with TRBD1. This CDR3 contains 14 residues. With 5 bases clipped from V and 2 bases from J, the junction kept 5 bases outside the gene matches. CDR1 is SGHVS, CDR2 FNYEAQ, per germline. CDR3: CASSAQGINTEAFF. The CDR3 bases are TGTGCCAGCAGCGCACAGGGGATTAACACTGAAGCTTTCTTT.

This clonotype was observed at least ten times. The chain is built from TRBV6-1 and TRBJ1-5, with unresolved D. Trimming pared 2 bases from V and 7 bases from J, leaving 9 bases between. Germline V gene data show CDR1 as MNHNS and CDR2 as SASEGT. CDR3 length: 13 residues. CDR3 nucleotides: TGTGCCAGCAGTGAACAAGGGTCGCAGCCCCAGCATTTT. Residues: CASSEQGSQPQHF.

Only a few counts were recorded for this clonotype. The genes are TRBV4-2 and TRBJ2-1, with a weak D call TRBD1 (6 bases). CDR3 length equals 13 residues. Germline V gene lookup returns CDR1 LGHNA and CDR2 YNFKEQ. CDR3 nucleotides: TGTGCTACAGGGTTAGGGCTCTACAATGAGCAGTTCTTC. It yields the protein CATGLGLYNEQFF.

The genes are TRBV6-8 and TRBJ2-3; 8 nucleotides align to TRBD2. Germline V gene lookup returns CDR1 MNHGY and CDR2 SAAAGT. CDR3 length: 18 residues. V was pared by 5 bases and J by 2 bases, with 15 bases of the junction left unmatched. This CDR3 reads CASSHWTSPNKHTDTQYF. In nucleotides, the CDR3 is TGTGCCAGCAGTCATTGGACTAGCCCCAATAAACACACAGATACGCAGTATTTT.

The chain joins TRBV5-3 to TRBJ2-1; 8 nucleotides agree with TRBD1. TRBV5-3 falls under the ORF class, with uncertain function. The CDR3 spans 16 residues. Trimming took 8 bases from V and 4 from J; bases not matched to a gene: 14. The CDR3 loop is CASREEPGQAYNEQFF. DNA for the CDR3: TGTGCCAGCAGAGAGGAACCGGGACAGGCGTACAATGAGCAGTTCTTC.

V is TRBV5-6 and J is TRBJ1-2; D is ambiguous. Germline CDR1 and CDR2: SGHDT and YYEEEE. V gave up 3 bases and J gave up 3 bases, with 9 bases separating them. This CDR3 is built from 13 residues. CDR3 sequence reads: CASSSDGYYGYTF. As DNA, the CDR3 is TGTGCCAGCAGCTCGGACGGCTACTATGGCTACACCTTC. Together with reference TRBV5-6 and TRBJ1-2, the CDR3 gives the full variable domain: DAGVTQSPTHLIKTRGQQVTLRCSPKSGHDTVSWYQQALGQGPQFIFQYYEEEERQRGNFPDRFSGHQFPNYSSELNVNALLLGDSALYLCASSSDGYYGYTFGSGTRLTVV.

The rearrangement joins TRBV2 to TRBJ2-7, with TRBD2 identical over 8 bases. Trimming cost V 3 bases and J 1 base; bases outside gene matches: 5. Germline CDR1 reads SNHLY; CDR2 reads FYNNEI. This CDR3 comprises 15 residues. In DNA form, the CDR3 reads TGTGCCAGCAGTGAGTGGCGGGGGGTATCCTACGAGCAGTACTTC. It is translated as CASSEWRGVSYEQYF.

A note on this clonotype: The junction and the germline gene differ at one end; a read error may be behind it. The CDR3 bases are TGTGCCAACAGTTTATCGTCAGGGGTTGAAGCTTTCTTT. Amino acids: CANSLSSGVEAFF. The V and J genes are TRBV27 and TRBJ1-1, with D possibly matching TRBD1 (6 bases). The CDR3 consists of 13 residues. Germline lookup yields CDR1 MNHEY and CDR2 SMNVEV (reference sequence).

This clonotype appeared a few times. The chain joins TRBV19 to TRBJ2-6, with D hard to call. Per germline, CDR1 LNHDA and CDR2 SQIVND (reference sequence). The CDR3 contains 15 residues. Trimming took off 3 bases at V and 0 bases at J, with 6 bases between the two ends. CDR3 nucleotide sequence: TGTGCCAGTAGTATGGAGCTCTCTGGGGCCAACGTCCTGACTTTC. It yields the protein CASSMELSGANVLTF.